Following are 24 T cell receptor beta chains from one sample sequenced in a study of PD-L1 blockade in urothelial cancer. Assay used: immunoSEQ multiplex PCR; TCRdb lists only in-frame clones, some missing. The sample yields about 87,000 clones, roughly 84% seen once. The time point is: pretreatment peripheral blood. This sample comprised PBMCs, obtained around atezolizumab (anti-PD-L1) treatment. The receptors here all came from a man aged 55 to 70 with urothelial cancer.

This chain connects TRBV29-1 to TRBJ2-7; 13 bases agree with TRBD2. V lost 3 bases, J lost 3 bases, and 14 bases stayed unmatched. This CDR3 comprises 18 residues. CDR1 and CDR2 from the germline V gene are SQVTM and ANQGSEA. The CDR3 protein is CSVEALLAGGPNDYEQYF. In DNA, the CDR3 is TGCAGCGTTGAGGCCCTACTAGCGGGAGGGCCAAATGACTACGAGCAGTACTTC.

The chain is built from TRBV10-3 and TRBJ1-1; D perhaps matches TRBD1 (5 bases). The CDR3 spans 11 residues. The germline gives CDR1 ENHRY, CDR2 SYGVKD. The V and J ends lost 6 bases and 4 bases respectively, with 6 bases between them. As DNA, the CDR3 is TGTGCCATCAGAGGGGTCACTGAAGCTTTCTTT. It codes for CAIRGVTEAFF.

This sequence joins TRBV5-6 and TRBJ2-7, with D perhaps TRBD1 (6 bases). Germline V lookup: CDR1 SGHDT, CDR2 YYEEEE. Deletions cut 4 bases from V and 2 bases from J, with 13 bases between. CDR3 length: 14 amino acids. In nucleotides, the CDR3 is TGTGCCAGCAGCACGGGACATCCGACCTACGAGCAGTACTTC. Protein product: CASSTGHPTYEQYF.

The V and J genes are TRBV19 and TRBJ1-3; D not certain. The ends were cut back, 1 base at V and 0 bases at J, with 16 bases in the middle. This CDR3 region has 18 residues. Looked up from germline, CDR1 is LNHDA and CDR2 is SQIVND (reference sequence). The chain's CDR3 is CASSIGQRQPFSGNTIYF. Here the CDR3 DNA reads TGTGCCAGTAGTATAGGCCAGCGGCAGCCATTCTCTGGAAACACCATATATTTT.

The chain combines TRBV19 with TRBJ2-5; TRBD2 matches 7 bases. Per germline, CDR1 LNHDA and CDR2 SQIVND (reference sequence). Unmatched junction bases numbered 4, after V lost 4 bases and J lost 2 bases. This CDR3 is built from 14 residues. CDR3 in amino acids: CASSTWGGQETQYF. The DNA of the CDR3 is TGTGCCAGTAGTACATGGGGGGGACAAGAGACCCAGTACTTC. Full variable domain (remainder filled in from reference TRBV19 and TRBJ2-5): DGGITQSPKYLFRKEGQNVTLSCEQNLNHDAMYWYRQDPGQGLRLIYYSQIVNDFQKGDIAEGYSVSREKKESFPLTVTSAQKNPTAFYLCASSTWGGQETQYFGPGTRLLVL.

The chain joins TRBV28 to TRBJ1-5; the match to TRBD1 covers 10 bases. The germline gives CDR1 MDHEN, CDR2 SYDVKM. The CDR3 loop spans 16 amino acids. After removal of 4 bases from V and 0 bases from J, the junction contained 3 bases not matched to a gene. For the CDR3, the DNA is TGTGCCAGCAGTTCAAGACAGGGGGCTAGCAATCAGCCCCAGCATTTT. Encoded protein: CASSSRQGASNQPQHF.

This clone was detected only a few times. V and J are TRBV10-2 and TRBJ2-5; 10 positions match TRBD1. The trim removed 3 bases at V and 9 bases at J, leaving 7 bases unmatched. Germline V lookup: CDR1 WSHSY, CDR2 SAAADI. The CDR3 runs to 14 residues. The CDR3 DNA reads TGCGCCAGCAGTGACCCGGGACAGGGGAATGCCCAGTACTTC. Its translation is CASSDPGQGNAQYF.

The CDR3 bases are TGTGCCAGCAGCTTAGGTGGGGGACTAGCAAGCGAGCAGTTCTTC. Amino acid sequence: CASSLGGGLASEQFF. V gene TRBV7-9 combines with J gene TRBJ2-1; 9 nucleotides align to TRBD2. The CDR3 has 15 residues. V lost 1 base, J lost 10 bases, and 8 bases stayed unmatched. CDR1 and CDR2 from the germline V gene are SEHNR and FQNEAQ (reference sequence). Full variable domain (remainder filled in from reference TRBV7-9 and TRBJ2-1): DTGVSQNPRHKITKRGQNVTFRCDPISEHNRLYWYRQTLGQGPEFLTYFQNEAQLEKSRLLSDRFSAERPKGSFSTLEIQRTEQGDSAMYLCASSLGGGLASEQFFGPGTRLTVL.

CDR3: CASSGLAGLPSYNEQFF. The CDR3 DNA reads as TGCGCCAGCTCAGGTCTAGCGGGATTACCCTCCTACAATGAGCAGTTCTTC. The chain links TRBV10-2 to TRBJ2-1, with 9 bases lining up with TRBD2. The CDR3 consists of 17 residues. Germline V lookup: CDR1 WSHSY, CDR2 SAAADI. V shed 8 bases and J 0 bases; nucleotides not matched to a gene: 11.

The chain employs TRBV9 and TRBJ1-6; possible D gene TRBD1, 5 bases. The V gene's germline CDR1 is SGDLS and CDR2 YYNGEE. V lost 0 bases and J lost 7, with 11 bases in between. The CDR3 consists of 15 residues. CDR3 nucleotide sequence: TGTGCCAGCAGCGTAGATCAGGGTTGGAATTCACCCCTCCACTTT. Its translation is CASSVDQGWNSPLHF.

This chain connects TRBV4-3 to TRBJ2-1; TRBD1 is a possible D gene (6 bases). Germline V CDR1 and CDR2: LGHNA, YSLEER. V was clipped by 0 bases and J by 12 bases, with 15 bases between them. This CDR3 is built from 14 residues. The CDR3 loop is CASSQDWDTIGQFF. The CDR3 DNA sequence: TGCGCCAGCAGCCAAGATTGGGACACGATTGGGCAGTTCTTC.

A few counts support this clone. This chain joins TRBV7-2 and TRBJ2-2; 8 bases line up with TRBD2. The CDR3 totals 15 residues. Germline-derived CDR1 and CDR2 are SGHTA and FQGNSA. With V trimmed by 1 base and J by 3 bases, 1 base remained unmatched. The CDR3, as DNA: TGTGCCAGCAGCTTAGGAGCGGGAGACACCGGGGAGCTGTTTTTT. Its protein is CASSLGAGDTGELFF.

The rearrangement links TRBV19 to TRBJ2-7, with 7 bases that match TRBD2. The CDR3 consists of 15 residues. Trimming at V came to 3 bases and at J to 4 bases, leaving 9 bases not matched to a gene. Looked up from germline, CDR1 is LNHDA and CDR2 is SQIVND (reference sequence). CDR3 sequence: CASSIRGGANYEQYF. CDR3 sequence (DNA): TGTGCCAGTAGTATTCGCGGGGGAGCCAATTACGAGCAGTACTTC.

As concerns this clone: The sample holds other DNA sequences that translate to the same CDR3. The chain recombines TRBV5-1 with TRBJ2-7, with TRBD2 as a possible D gene (5 bases). Germline V gene data show CDR1 as SGHRS and CDR2 as YFSETQ. The CDR3 runs to 19 residues. V dropped 0 bases and J dropped 0 bases, with 22 bases sitting between them. CDR3 DNA: TGCGCCAGCAGCTTGGCCGGGGATCCCTTAAAAGGGAGCTCCTACGAGCAGTACTTC. Translated, it gives CASSLAGDPLKGSSYEQYF.

This chain joins TRBV27 and TRBJ1-5; tentatively, D is TRBD1 (6 bases). The germline V and J ends were trimmed by 4 bases and 3 bases, with 10 bases remaining between them. This CDR3 is built from 14 residues. Germline V gives CDR1 MNHEY, CDR2 SMNVEV (reference sequence). DNA of the CDR3: TGTGCCAGCAGTTATCAGGGGCCCAATCAGCCCCAGCATTTT. Its protein is CASSYQGPNQPQHF.

Here the CDR3 DNA reads TGTGCCAGCAGCTTTTGGACAGGTCCTGAAGCTTTCTTT. Translated, it gives CASSFWTGPEAFF. The chain employs TRBV7-8 and TRBJ1-1, with 7 bases fitting TRBD1. There are 13 residues in the CDR3. The V segment lost 3 bases and the J segment 6 bases; nucleotides outside the gene matches: 4. Looked up from germline, CDR1 is SGHVS and CDR2 is FQNEAQ.

This clone appeared a single time. The V gene is TRBV6-6, the J gene TRBJ2-1, with D unresolved. This CDR3 contains 15 residues. Germline-derived CDR1 and CDR2 are MNHNY and SVGAGI (reference sequence). V was clipped by 6 bases and J by 2 bases, with 14 bases between them. CDR3 residues: CASSGTLRTYNEQFF. In DNA, the CDR3 is TGTGCCAGCAGCGGAACCCTGAGGACCTACAATGAGCAGTTCTTC.

The rearrangement uses TRBV2 and TRBJ1-2; the D gene is possibly TRBD1 (6 bases). This CDR3 comprises 13 residues. Per germline, CDR1 SNHLY and CDR2 FYNNEI. Trimming stripped 9 bases from V and 6 bases from J, with 17 bases between. CDR3 amino acids: CARRRKGGDGYTF. CDR3 bases: TGTGCCAGGAGAAGAAAAGGGGGGGATGGCTACACCTTC.

The gene calls are TRBV7-8 and TRBJ1-3; no clear D gene. This CDR3 spans 14 amino acids. The V end was cut by 3 bases, the J end by 0 bases, with 6 bases between. The germline CDR1 and CDR2 sequences are SGHVS and FQNEAQ. Written as DNA, the CDR3 is TGTGCCAGCAGCTTCAGCGCCTCTGGAAACACCATATATTTT. This codes for CASSFSASGNTIYF.

The chain recombines TRBV2 with TRBJ2-7; D remains ambiguous. Trimming stripped 8 bases from V and 0 bases from J, with 8 bases between. Germline CDR1 SNHLY, CDR2 FYNNEI. This CDR3 contains 12 residues. The CDR3: CASADSSYEQYF. The CDR3 DNA follows: TGTGCCAGCGCGGATAGCTCCTACGAGCAGTACTTC.

The chain is built from TRBV7-2 and TRBJ2-1; TRBD1 is a possible D gene (5 bases). From germline, CDR1 is SGHTA and CDR2 FQGNSA. With 5 bases removed from V and 2 bases from J, the gap between germline ends came to 16 bases. The length of the CDR3 is 16 residues. The CDR3 region is CASSVQGGVAYNEQFF. The CDR3, as DNA: TGTGCCAGCAGCGTTCAGGGTGGAGTGGCCTACAATGAGCAGTTCTTC.

The J gene is TRBJ1-5, the V gene TRBV10-2; TRBD1 might be the D (6 bases). The CDR3 contains 13 residues. Trimming stripped 6 bases from V and 5 bases from J, with 11 bases between. From germline, CDR1 is WSHSY and CDR2 SAAADI. This CDR3 is CASRRQVDQPQHF. For the CDR3, the DNA is TGCGCCAGCAGAAGACAGGTTGATCAGCCCCAGCATTTT.

Comments on this clone: A read error may produce the germline difference seen at one junction end. The chain joins TRBV6-1 to TRBJ1-3; 7 bases agree with TRBD1. The germline gives CDR1 MNHNS, CDR2 SASEGT. The length of the CDR3 is 12 residues. CDR3 residues: CASSQSGTAGIF. In DNA form, the CDR3 reads TGTGCCAGCAGCCAATCCGGGACAGCGGGTATATTT.

The chain is built from TRBV5-8 and TRBJ1-6; D is unclear. Deletions cut 4 bases from V and 9 bases from J, with 20 bases between. The CDR3 totals 16 residues. Germline V gene lookup returns CDR1 SGHTS and CDR2 YDEGEE. The CDR3: CASSLAGTPVRSPLHF. CDR3 nucleotides: TGTGCCAGCAGCCTAGCGGGCACACCTGTACGTTCACCCCTCCACTTT.